This T cell receptor (beta chain) comes out of a study of blood T cell repertoires in COVID-19. In the study's own analysis: Reference gene primer amplification yielded estimated nucleated cell counts. Produced via immunoSEQ multiplex PCR; TCRdb's table is partial and in-frame only. For V, J and clone size, that table is used; D and trimming come from the DNA. The sample shows about 76,000 clones, less than 90% of them seen only once. Sequenced input: peripheral blood. This clonotype originated in a human donor in a cohort sampled during active COVID-19.

CDR3 in DNA: TGCGCCAGCAGCCCTCGAGTCGTCCTCAACGGGGGGGAGACCCAGTACTTC. Its translation: CASSPRVVLNGGETQYF. J is TRBJ2-5 and V is TRBV5-1, with 7 bases fitting TRBD2. V was clipped by 4 bases and J by 5 bases; unmatched bases: 17. Germline lookup yields CDR1 SGHRS and CDR2 YFSETQ. The length of the CDR3 is 17 residues.